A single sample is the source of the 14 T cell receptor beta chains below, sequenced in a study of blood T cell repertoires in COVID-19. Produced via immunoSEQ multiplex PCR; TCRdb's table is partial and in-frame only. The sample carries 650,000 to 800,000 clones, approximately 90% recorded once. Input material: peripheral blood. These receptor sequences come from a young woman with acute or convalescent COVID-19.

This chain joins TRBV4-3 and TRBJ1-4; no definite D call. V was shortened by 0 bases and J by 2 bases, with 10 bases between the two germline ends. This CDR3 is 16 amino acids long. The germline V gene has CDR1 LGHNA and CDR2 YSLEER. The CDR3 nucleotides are TGCGCCAGCAGCCAAGAGGGCCCCGGCACTAATGAAAAACTGTTTTTT. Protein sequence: CASSQEGPGTNEKLFF.

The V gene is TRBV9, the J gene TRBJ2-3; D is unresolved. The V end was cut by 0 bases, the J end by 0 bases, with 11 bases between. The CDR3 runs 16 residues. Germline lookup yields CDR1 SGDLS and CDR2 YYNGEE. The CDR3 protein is CASSVVTSESTDTQYF. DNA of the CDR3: TGTGCCAGCAGCGTAGTGACCAGCGAGAGCACAGATACGCAGTATTTT.

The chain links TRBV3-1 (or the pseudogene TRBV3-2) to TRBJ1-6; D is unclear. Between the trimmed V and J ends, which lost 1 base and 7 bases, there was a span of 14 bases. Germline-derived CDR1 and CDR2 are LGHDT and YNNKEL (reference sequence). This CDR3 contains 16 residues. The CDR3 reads CASSQGLSRQNSPLHF. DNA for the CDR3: TGTGCCAGCAGCCAAGGACTGTCCCGGCAAAATTCACCCCTCCACTTT.

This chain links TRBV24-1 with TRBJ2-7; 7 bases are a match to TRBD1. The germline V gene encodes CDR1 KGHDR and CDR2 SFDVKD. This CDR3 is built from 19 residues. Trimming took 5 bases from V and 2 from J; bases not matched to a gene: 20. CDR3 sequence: CATSGNSGTEINFPYEQYF. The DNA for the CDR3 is TGTGCCACCAGTGGAAACTCCGGGACAGAAATTAATTTCCCCTACGAGCAGTACTTC.

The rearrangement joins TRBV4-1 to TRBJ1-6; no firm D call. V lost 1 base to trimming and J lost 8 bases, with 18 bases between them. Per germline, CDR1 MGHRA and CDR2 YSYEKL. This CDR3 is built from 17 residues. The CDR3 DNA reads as TGCGCCAGCAGCCAAGTGGGGAGGGCCCCGCTTCATTCACCCCTCCACTTT. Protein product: CASSQVGRAPLHSPLHF.

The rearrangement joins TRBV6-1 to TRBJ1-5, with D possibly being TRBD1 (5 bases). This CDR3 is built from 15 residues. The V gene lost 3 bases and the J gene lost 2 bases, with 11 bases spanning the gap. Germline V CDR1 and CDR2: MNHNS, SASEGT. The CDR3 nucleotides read TGTGCCAGCAGTGATACGGGGGGTGGCAATCAGCCCCAGCATTTT. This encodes CASSDTGGGNQPQHF.

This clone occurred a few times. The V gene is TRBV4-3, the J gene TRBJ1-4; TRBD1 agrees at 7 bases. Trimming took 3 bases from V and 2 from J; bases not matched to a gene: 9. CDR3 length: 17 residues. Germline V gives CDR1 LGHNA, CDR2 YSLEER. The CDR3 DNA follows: TGCGCCAGCAGCCAGAGACAGGGTGAGGGGACTAATGAAAAACTGTTTTTT. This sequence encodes CASSQRQGEGTNEKLFF.

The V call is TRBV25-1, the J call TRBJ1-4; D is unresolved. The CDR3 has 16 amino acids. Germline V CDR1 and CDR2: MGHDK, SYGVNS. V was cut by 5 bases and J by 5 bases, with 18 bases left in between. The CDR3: CASSQLRQAENEKLFF. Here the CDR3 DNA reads TGTGCCAGCAGTCAGCTCCGCCAGGCCGAAAATGAAAAACTGTTTTTT.

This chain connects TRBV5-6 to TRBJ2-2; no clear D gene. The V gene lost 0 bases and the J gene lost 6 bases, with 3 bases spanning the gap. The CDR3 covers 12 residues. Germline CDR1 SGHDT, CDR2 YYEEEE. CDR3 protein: CASSLAAGELFF. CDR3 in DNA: TGTGCCAGCAGCTTGGCCGCCGGGGAGCTGTTTTTT. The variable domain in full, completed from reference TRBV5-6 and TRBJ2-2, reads DAGVTQSPTHLIKTRGQQVTLRCSPKSGHDTVSWYQQALGQGPQFIFQYYEEEERQRGNFPDRFSGHQFPNYSSELNVNALLLGDSALYLCASSLAAGELFFGEGSRLTVL.

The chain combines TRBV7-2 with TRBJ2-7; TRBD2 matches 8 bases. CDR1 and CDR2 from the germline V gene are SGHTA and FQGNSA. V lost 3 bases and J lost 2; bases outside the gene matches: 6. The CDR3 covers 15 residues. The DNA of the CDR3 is TGTGCCAGCAGCTTGGGGCGGGGGGCAACCTACGAGCAGTACTTC. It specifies CASSLGRGATYEQYF.

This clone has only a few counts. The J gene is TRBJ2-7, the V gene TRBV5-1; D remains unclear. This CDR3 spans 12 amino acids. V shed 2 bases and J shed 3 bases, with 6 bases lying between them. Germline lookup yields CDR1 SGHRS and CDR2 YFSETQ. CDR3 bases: TGCGCCAGCAGCTTTTCCCGCTACGAGCAGTACTTC. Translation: CASSFSRYEQYF.

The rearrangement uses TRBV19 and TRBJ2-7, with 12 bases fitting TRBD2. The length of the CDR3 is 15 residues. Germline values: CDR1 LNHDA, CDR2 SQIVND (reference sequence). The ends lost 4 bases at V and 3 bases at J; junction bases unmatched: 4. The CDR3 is CASSRGLAGIYEQYF. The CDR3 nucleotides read TGTGCCAGTAGTAGGGGACTAGCGGGTATCTACGAGCAGTACTTC.

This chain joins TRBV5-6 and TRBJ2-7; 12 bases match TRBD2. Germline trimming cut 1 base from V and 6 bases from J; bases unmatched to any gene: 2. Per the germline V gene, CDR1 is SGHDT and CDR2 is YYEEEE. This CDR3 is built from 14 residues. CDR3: CASSLTSGGFEQYF. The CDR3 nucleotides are TGTGCCAGCAGCTTGACTAGCGGGGGGTTCGAGCAGTACTTC. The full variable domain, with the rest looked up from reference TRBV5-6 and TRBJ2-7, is DAGVTQSPTHLIKTRGQQVTLRCSPKSGHDTVSWYQQALGQGPQFIFQYYEEEERQRGNFPDRFSGHQFPNYSSELNVNALLLGDSALYLCASSLTSGGFEQYFGPGTRLTVT.

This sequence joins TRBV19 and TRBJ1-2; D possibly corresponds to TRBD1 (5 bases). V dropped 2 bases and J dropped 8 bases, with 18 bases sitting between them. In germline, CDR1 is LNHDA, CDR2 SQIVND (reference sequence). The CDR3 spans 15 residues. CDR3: CASSISSPGIRGYTF. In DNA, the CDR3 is TGTGCCAGTAGTATAAGCTCCCCAGGGATTAGGGGCTACACCTTC. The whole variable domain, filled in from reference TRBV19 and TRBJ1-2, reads DGGITQSPKYLFRKEGQNVTLSCEQNLNHDAMYWYRQDPGQGLRLIYYSQIVNDFQKGDIAEGYSVSREKKESFPLTVTSAQKNPTAFYLCASSISSPGIRGYTFGSGTRLTVV.